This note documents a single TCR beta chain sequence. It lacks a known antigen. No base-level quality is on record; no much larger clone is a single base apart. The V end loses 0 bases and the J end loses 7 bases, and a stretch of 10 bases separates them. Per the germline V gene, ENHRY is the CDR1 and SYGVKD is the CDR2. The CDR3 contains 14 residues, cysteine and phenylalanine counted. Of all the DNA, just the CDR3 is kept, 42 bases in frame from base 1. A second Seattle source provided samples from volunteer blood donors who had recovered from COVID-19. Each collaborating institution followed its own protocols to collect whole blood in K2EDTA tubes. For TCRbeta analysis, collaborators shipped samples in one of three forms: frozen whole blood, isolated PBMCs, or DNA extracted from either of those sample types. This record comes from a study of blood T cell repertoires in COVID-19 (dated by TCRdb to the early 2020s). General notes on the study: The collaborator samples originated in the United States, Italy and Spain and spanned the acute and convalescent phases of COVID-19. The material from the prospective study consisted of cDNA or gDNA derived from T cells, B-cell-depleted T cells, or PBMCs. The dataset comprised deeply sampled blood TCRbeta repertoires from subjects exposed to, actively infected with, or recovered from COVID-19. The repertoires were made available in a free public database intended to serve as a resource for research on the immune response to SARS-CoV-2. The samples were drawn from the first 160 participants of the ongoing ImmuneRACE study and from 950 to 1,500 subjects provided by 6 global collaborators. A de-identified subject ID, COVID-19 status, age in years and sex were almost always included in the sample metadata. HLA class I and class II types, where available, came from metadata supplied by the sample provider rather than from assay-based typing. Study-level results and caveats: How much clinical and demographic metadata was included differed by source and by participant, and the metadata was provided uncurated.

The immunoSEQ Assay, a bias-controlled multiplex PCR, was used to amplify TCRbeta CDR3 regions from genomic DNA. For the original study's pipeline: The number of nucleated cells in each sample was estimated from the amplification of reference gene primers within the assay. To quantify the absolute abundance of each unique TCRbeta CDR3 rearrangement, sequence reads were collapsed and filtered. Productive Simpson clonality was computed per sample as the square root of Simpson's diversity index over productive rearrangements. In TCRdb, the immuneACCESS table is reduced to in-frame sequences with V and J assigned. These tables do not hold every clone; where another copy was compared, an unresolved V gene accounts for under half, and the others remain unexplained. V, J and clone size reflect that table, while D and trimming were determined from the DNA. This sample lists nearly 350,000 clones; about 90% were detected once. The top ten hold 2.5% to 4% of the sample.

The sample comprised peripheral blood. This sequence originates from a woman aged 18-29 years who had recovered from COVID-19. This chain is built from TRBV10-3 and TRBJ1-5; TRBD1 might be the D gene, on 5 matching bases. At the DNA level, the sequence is TGTGCCATCAGTGAGTCTGCCAGGGAACAGCCCCAGCATTTT. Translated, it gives CAISESAREQPQHF.